Listed below are T cell receptor beta chains from one sample, sequenced in a study of cytomegalovirus exposure and HLA in healthy donors. Libraries were prepared by immunoSEQ multiplex PCR; TCRdb keeps only in-frame clonotypes and omits some of them. The specimen's table records about 64,000 clones. The sequenced sample consisted of PBMCs. The receptors were gathered from a woman aged 18-29 years in good health and CMV-seronegative. Each CDR3 is given with its conserved first and last residue. Each record gives: J gene, V gene, D gene, CDR3 length, CDR3 protein, CDR3 DNA. D genes are given only for firm matches.

TRBJ2-7,TRBV5-1,TRBD2,18,CASSPVLTSGRGAYEQYF,TGCGCCAGCAGCCCGGTCCTGACTAGCGGGAGGGGCGCATACGAGCAGTACTTC
TRBJ2-2,TRBV5-4,.,15,CASSLWGEGSGELFF,TGTGCCAGCAGCTTGTGGGGGGAAGGGTCCGGGGAGCTGTTTTTT
TRBJ2-7,TRBV7-8,TRBD2,15,CASSPAGGWKDEQYF,TGTGCCAGCAGCCCGGCGGGGGGATGGAAGGACGAGCAGTACTTC
TRBJ2-1,TRBV4-1,TRBD2,15,CASSLLAGGGNEQFF,TGCGCCAGCAGCCTCTTAGCGGGGGGGGGCAATGAGCAGTTCTTC
TRBJ1-2,TRBV5-1,TRBD1,14,CASSLAEQGNGYTF,TGCGCCAGCAGCTTGGCAGAACAGGGGAACGGCTACACCTTC
TRBJ2-1,TRBV5-4,TRBD2,16,CASSVPLAGIYNEQFF,TGTGCCAGCAGCGTTCCACTAGCGGGGATTTACAATGAGCAGTTCTTC
TRBJ1-5,TRBV5-1,TRBD1,19,CASSLGVGTGFYSNQPQHF,TGCGCCAGCAGCTTGGGAGTCGGGACAGGCTTTTATAGCAATCAGCCCCAGCATTTT
TRBJ1-3,TRBV10-3,.,13,CAISPVAGNTIYF,TGTGCCATCAGCCCCGTTGCTGGAAACACCATATATTTT
TRBJ2-2,TRBV7-6,.,17,CASSLGVGGAGTGELFF,TGTGCCAGCAGCTTAGGAGTGGGGGGGGCCGGAACCGGGGAGCTGTTTTTT
TRBJ2-5,TRBV6-5,.,14,CASSYRDSQETQYF,TGTGCCAGCAGTTACCGGGACTCACAAGAGACCCAGTACTTC
TRBJ1-2,TRBV30,TRBD1,15,CAWSLRDRGRYGYTF,TGTGCCTGGAGCCTCCGGGACAGGGGACGATATGGCTACACCTTC
TRBJ1-4,TRBV18,TRBD1,15,CASSPRDRVGPKLFF,TGTGCCAGCTCACCACGGGACAGGGTTGGTCCAAAACTGTTTTTT
TRBJ1-4,TRBV6-5,TRBD1,14,CASGRDRGKEKLFF,TGTGCCAGCGGACGGGACAGGGGGAAGGAAAAACTGTTTTTT
TRBJ1-5,TRBV19,.,12,CASRGSNQPQHF,TGTGCCAGTCGAGGCAGCAATCAGCCCCAGCATTTT
TRBJ2-2,TRBV30,TRBD2,16,CAWVTEAGGNTGELFF,TGTGCCTGGGTGACTGAGGCGGGGGGCAACACCGGGGAGCTGTTTTTT
TRBJ1-2,TRBV2,.,12,CASEVTGNGYTF,TGTGCCAGCGAGGTAACAGGGAATGGCTACACCTTC
TRBJ2-5,TRBV6-5,TRBD2,16,CASSYTGLAGPETQYF,TGTGCCAGCAGTTACACGGGACTAGCGGGGCCAGAGACCCAGTACTTC
TRBJ1-2,TRBV2,.,15,CATHRTEAKALWYTF,TGTGCCACCCACCGTACGGAAGCAAAGGCACTATGGTACACCTTC
TRBJ1-6,TRBV6-5,TRBD1,15,CASSAPDRGRSPLHF,TGTGCCAGCAGCGCTCCCGACAGGGGCCGGTCACCCCTCCACTTT
TRBJ2-7,TRBV11-3,.,12,CASSRQDHEQYF,TGTGCCAGCAGCCGACAGGACCACGAGCAGTACTTC
TRBJ1-3,TRBV7-9,.,12,CASGGSGNTIYF,TGTGCCAGCGGGGGGTCTGGAAACACCATATATTTT
TRBJ2-7,TRBV11-2,TRBD2,18,CASSRLGGDWLAGGEQYF,TGTGCCAGCAGCCGTTTGGGGGGCGATTGGCTAGCGGGAGGCGAGCAGTACTTC
TRBJ1-1,TRBV29-1,.,14,CSATLGTPGGEAFF,TGCAGCGCTACACTCGGGACTCCGGGGGGAGAAGCTTTCTTT
TRBJ2-7,TRBV6-1,TRBD2,18,CASSEVNVPGLARYEQYF,TGTGCCAGCAGTGAAGTAAATGTCCCGGGACTAGCGCGGTACGAGCAGTACTTC
TRBJ1-1,TRBV7-9,.,15,CASSSVDRLNTEAFF,TGTGCCAGCAGCTCAGTTGACAGATTGAACACTGAAGCTTTCTTT
TRBJ1-2,TRBV29-1,.,13,CSATQTGDYGYTF,TGCAGCGCAACCCAAACGGGAGATTATGGCTACACCTTC
TRBJ2-3,TRBV5-1,TRBD2,17,CASSLGLAGTSTDTQYF,TGCGCCAGCAGCTTGGGACTAGCGGGGACTAGCACAGATACGCAGTATTTT
TRBJ2-2,TRBV30,.,16,CAWSVLVGVGTGELFF,TGTGCCTGGAGTGTACTAGTGGGAGTCGGGACCGGGGAGCTGTTTTTT
TRBJ1-6,TRBV6-5,TRBD1,16,CASSYLGQGGASPLHF,TGTGCCAGCAGTTACTTAGGGCAGGGGGGTGCTTCACCCCTCCACTTT
TRBJ1-2,TRBV7-9,.,16,CASTPAGGGGVDGYTF,TGTGCCAGCACCCCAGCGGGGGGTGGTGGGGTTGATGGCTACACCTTC
TRBJ1-1,TRBV6-5,.,13,CASSHDLSVEAFF,TGTGCCAGCAGCCACGATTTGTCAGTTGAAGCTTTCTTT
TRBJ1-1,TRBV5-1,.,14,CASSGRGGNTEAFF,TGCGCCAGCAGCGGAAGGGGGGGGAACACTGAAGCTTTCTTT
TRBJ2-7,TRBV29-1,TRBD2,17,CSVGSGTSGSFAYEQYF,TGCAGCGTGGGATCCGGGACTAGCGGGAGTTTTGCCTACGAGCAGTACTTC
TRBJ1-1,TRBV5-6,.,12,CASRERYTEAFF,TGTGCCAGCAGGGAGCGGTACACTGAAGCTTTCTTT
TRBJ1-2,TRBV19,.,13,CASSIAETYGYTF,TGTGCCAGTAGTATTGCGGAAACGTATGGCTACACCTTC
TRBJ2-7,TRBV25-1,TRBD1,14,CASSVGTGAYEQYF,TGTGCCAGCAGTGTGGGGACAGGGGCCTACGAGCAGTACTTC
TRBJ2-2,TRBV25-1,.,12,CASSLPRGELFF,TGTGCCAGCAGCCTCCCCCGGGGGGAGCTGTTTTTT
TRBJ2-2,TRBV14,TRBD1,17,CASSQPTGGIRTGELFF,TGTGCCAGCAGCCAACCGACAGGGGGGATTCGGACCGGGGAGCTGTTTTTT
TRBJ1-2,TRBV13,.,13,CASSNERGGVVTF,TGTGCCAGCAGCAACGAGCGTGGAGGGGTCGTCACCTTC
TRBJ2-7,TRBV6-9,TRBD2,16,CASSYIKAGGPCEQYF,TGTGCCAGCAGTTACATAAAAGCGGGAGGGCCTTGCGAGCAGTACTTC
TRBJ2-3,TRBV5-1,.,13,CASSLSGTDTQYF,TGCGCCAGCAGCTTAAGCGGTACAGATACGCAGTATTTT
TRBJ1-5,TRBV25-1,TRBD1,15,CASSLDRDSNQPQHF,TGTGCCAGCTCCCTGGACAGGGATAGCAATCAGCCCCAGCATTTT
TRBJ2-7,TRBV11-2,.,12,CASSRSSDEQYF,TGTGCCAGCAGCCGATCATCGGACGAGCAGTACTTC
TRBJ2-7,TRBV25-1,.,15,CASSEGSLLGYEQYF,TGTGCCAGCAGTGAAGGATCCCTGCTAGGCTACGAGCAGTACTTC
TRBJ2-3,TRBV30,TRBD2,15,CAWTITGGERDTQYF,TGTGCCTGGACCATAACGGGGGGGGAGAGAGATACGCAGTATTTT
TRBJ2-1,TRBV5-1,TRBD2,16,CASLLGLAGGSNEQFF,TGCGCCAGCCTGCTCGGACTAGCGGGAGGGAGCAATGAGCAGTTCTTC
TRBJ2-7,TRBV9,TRBD2,13,CASSVLADYEQYF,TGTGCCAGCAGCGTACTAGCGGACTACGAGCAGTACTTC
TRBJ1-2,TRBV5-1,TRBD1,13,CASSRDREYGYTF,TGCGCCAGCAGCAGGGACAGAGAATATGGCTACACCTTC
TRBJ2-1,TRBV5-1,TRBD2,15,CASSTGTSDMNEQFF,TGCGCCAGCTCCACCGGGACTAGTGACATGAATGAGCAGTTCTTC
TRBJ2-7,TRBV13,TRBD2,14,CASSTSGRASEQYF,TGTGCCAGCAGCACTAGCGGGAGGGCCTCCGAGCAGTACTTC
TRBJ2-5,TRBV13,.,11,CASSRGETQYF,TGTGCCAGCAGTAGGGGGGAGACCCAGTACTTC
TRBJ1-2,TRBV15,.,13,CATSNRRRGGYTF,TGTGCCACCAGCAATAGGCGGCGCGGGGGCTACACCTTC
TRBJ1-2,TRBV30,.,14,CAWSVRGTLYGYTF,TGTGCCTGGAGTGTACGTGGGACACTCTATGGCTACACCTTC
TRBJ1-1,TRBV30,TRBD1,14,CAWSVTGVVSEAFF,TGTGCCTGGAGTGTAACAGGGGTCGTCTCTGAAGCTTTCTTT
TRBJ2-7,TRBV9,.,13,CASSVATGGEQYF,TGTGCCAGCAGCGTAGCGACAGGCGGCGAGCAGTACTTC
TRBJ1-1,TRBV14,TRBD1,16,CASSHRQGERRIEAFF,TGTGCCAGCAGCCATAGACAGGGCGAGAGGAGGATTGAAGCTTTCTTT
TRBJ1-1,TRBV28,.,13,CASTRFGSTEAFF,TGTGCCAGCACCCGTTTTGGTAGTACTGAAGCTTTCTTT
TRBJ2-3,TRBV5-4,TRBD2,15,CASNLAGAATDTQYF,TGTGCCAGCAACCTAGCGGGGGCGGCCACAGATACGCAGTATTTT
TRBJ1-3,TRBV2,.,15,CASSEQGSSGNTIYF,TGTGCCAGCAGTGAACAGGGAAGCTCTGGAAACACCATATATTTT